Following are 30 T cell receptor beta chains from one sample sequenced in a study of TIL therapy for anti-PD-1-resistant metastatic lung cancer. The time point denotes: pre-treatment sample, taken before nivolumab and TIL therapy. The libraries were made with immunoSEQ v3. Clones were read by immunoSEQ multiplex PCR, and TCRdb kept only the in-frame ones, dropping some. The sample has about 45,000 clones, around 80% seen once. The sequenced sample was blood, obtained at baseline. The receptor set was obtained from a man between 65 and 85 years old with non-small cell lung cancer.

The V gene is TRBV27, the J gene TRBJ1-5; 8 bases fit TRBD1. CDR1 and CDR2 (germline): MNHEY, SMNVEV (reference sequence). The CDR3 spans 12 residues. V dropped 10 bases and J dropped 6; count of bases not matched to a gene: 5. The CDR3 reads CATATGGQPQHF. In DNA, the CDR3 is TGTGCCACCGCTACAGGGGGTCAGCCCCAGCATTTT.

This clone was seen more than once but under ten times. The rearrangement uses TRBV7-2 and TRBJ2-7; TRBD1 is a possible D gene (6 bases). Germline-derived CDR1 and CDR2 are SGHTA and FQGNSA. The CDR3 spans 13 residues. Between the trimmed V and J ends, which lost 5 bases and 6 bases, there was a span of 14 bases. The CDR3: CASSPRRGVEQYF. The CDR3 region has the DNA TGTGCCAGCAGCCCACGCAGGGGCGTCGAGCAGTACTTC.

This clone was observed once. In DNA form, the CDR3 reads TGTGCCAGCATCACACCGACAGAGGAGAGCTCCTACAATGAGCAGTTCTTC. It codes for CASITPTEESSYNEQFF. V usage is TRBV28 and J usage is TRBJ2-1, with D possibly being TRBD1 (5 bases). CDR1 and CDR2 (germline): MDHEN, SYDVKM. Between the trimmed V and J ends, which lost 7 bases and 0 bases, there was a span of 19 bases. This CDR3 has 17 residues.

This rearrangement joins TRBV9 to TRBJ1-2; 7 bases match TRBD1. The CDR3 covers 14 residues. Germline CDR1 SGDLS, CDR2 YYNGEE. The V and J ends lost 5 bases and 1 base, in that order; junction bases with no gene match: 5. CDR3 in amino acids: CASRRQGFNYGYTF. CDR3 coding DNA: TGTGCCAGCAGGAGACAGGGATTTAACTATGGCTACACCTTC.

The chain employs TRBV9 and TRBJ2-3; TRBD1 matches at 7 bases. The J segment lost 4 bases and the V segment lost 0 bases, leaving 8 bases of the junction unmatched. This CDR3 spans 16 amino acids. Germline CDR1 is SGDLS and CDR2 is YYNGEE. CDR3 residues: CASSVVGQVQADTQYF. In nucleotides, the CDR3 is TGTGCCAGCAGCGTAGTTGGACAGGTACAAGCAGATACGCAGTATTTT.

The J gene is TRBJ1-1, the V gene TRBV5-4, with TRBD1 matching 9 bases. The CDR3 spans 16 residues. The trim removed 0 bases at V and 5 bases at J, leaving 8 bases unmatched. CDR1 and CDR2 (germline): SGHNT, YYREEE (reference sequence). The CDR3 is CASSLGTGGALTEAFF. CDR3 nucleotide sequence: TGTGCCAGCAGCTTGGGTACAGGGGGCGCGTTGACTGAAGCTTTCTTT.

This clone was detected only a few times. The rearrangement uses TRBV21-1 and TRBJ1-1. TRBV21-1 is a listed pseudogene. CDR3 length: 12 residues. The CDR3 here is CASSKFPGYAFF. DNA of the CDR3: TGTGCCAGCAGCAAATTCCCGGGTTACGCTTTCTTT.

This chain joins TRBV2 and TRBJ1-1; maybe TRBD1 (5 bases). The germline V gene encodes CDR1 SNHLY and CDR2 FYNNEI. Trimming pared 7 bases from V and 1 base from J, leaving 16 bases between. The CDR3 loop spans 15 amino acids. The CDR3: CASKGRGRSNTEAFF. CDR3 coding DNA: TGTGCCAGCAAGGGGCGGGGACGGTCGAACACTGAAGCTTTCTTT.

V is TRBV27 and J is TRBJ2-1, with a weak D call TRBD1 (5 bases). The V end was cut by 5 bases, the J end by 8 bases, with 7 bases between. Germline V CDR1 and CDR2: MNHEY, SMNVEV (reference sequence). The CDR3 is 11 amino acids. The CDR3 loop reads CASSPGYEQFF. In DNA, the CDR3 is TGTGCCAGCAGTCCAGGGTATGAGCAGTTCTTC.

The genes are TRBV5-4 and TRBJ1-4; D might be TRBD1 (6 bases). Deletions cut 2 bases from V and 11 bases from J, with 10 bases between. Germline V gives CDR1 SGHNT, CDR2 YYREEE (reference sequence). CDR3 length: 12 amino acids. The chain's CDR3 is CASSLDGGKLFF. CDR3 sequence (DNA): TGTGCCAGCAGCTTAGACGGGGGCAAACTGTTTTTT.

The chain couples TRBV5-4 to TRBJ2-5; 8 bases line up with TRBD2. The CDR3 extends over 14 amino acids. CDR1 is SGHNT, CDR2 YYREEE, per germline (reference sequence). After removal of 2 bases from V and 4 bases from J, the junction contained 4 bases not matched to a gene. CDR3 sequence (DNA): TGTGCCAGCAGCTTAGCGGGAGAGGCAGAGACCCAGTACTTC. Translation gives CASSLAGEAETQYF. Full variable domain (remainder filled in from reference TRBV5-4 and TRBJ2-5): ETGVTQSPTHLIKTRGQQVTLRCSSQSGHNTVSWYQQALGQGPQFIFQYYREEENGRGNFPPRFSGLQFPNYSSELNVNALELDDSALYLCASSLAGEAETQYFGPGTRLLVL.

The chain links TRBV6-1 to TRBJ2-5; 15 bases line up with TRBD2. This CDR3 is 17 amino acids long. Germline CDR1 MNHNS, CDR2 SASEGT. The trim removed 3 bases at V and 5 bases at J, leaving 7 bases unmatched. CDR3 in amino acids: CASSDGTSGRRGETQYF. CDR3 DNA sequence: TGTGCCAGCAGTGACGGGACTAGCGGGAGGCGGGGTGAGACCCAGTACTTC.

The chain employs TRBV2 and TRBJ2-3; D is unresolved. Germline V gene sequence: CDR1 SNHLY, CDR2 FYNNEI. This CDR3 spans 14 amino acids. Trimming removed 5 bases from V and 2 bases from J, with 11 bases in between. The CDR3 DNA reads TGTGCCAGCAGTCTAACGGGTCTCACAGATACGCAGTATTTT. It specifies CASSLTGLTDTQYF.

This chain joins TRBV5-4 and TRBJ1-3, with D possibly TRBD1 on 6 matching bases. CDR3 length: 17 amino acids. The germline CDR1 and CDR2 sequences are SGHNT and YYREEE (reference sequence). V was cut by 4 bases and J by 1 base, with 18 bases left in between. The CDR3 is CASSLRSGGRSGNTIYF. The CDR3 region has the DNA TGTGCCAGCAGCCTGCGGTCGGGGGGGCGTTCTGGAAACACCATATATTTT.

The chain couples TRBV25-1 to TRBJ2-5, with D possibly called TRBD1 or TRBD2 (7 bases each). Trimming left V 2 bases short and J 5 bases short, with 18 bases between. This CDR3 spans 16 amino acids. Per germline, CDR1 MGHDK and CDR2 SYGVNS. CDR3 sequence (DNA): TGTGCCAGCAGTGAAATCAGGGGGACTACGGGGGAGACCCAGTACTTC. This translates into CASSEIRGTTGETQYF.

This sequence joins TRBV15 and TRBJ1-4, with a possible D match to TRBD1 (5 bases). This CDR3 is 16 amino acids long. Germline loops: CDR1 LNHNV, CDR2 YYDKDF (reference sequence). V gave up 1 base and J gave up 3 bases, with 12 bases separating them. This CDR3 is CATSRGSLGANEKLFF. The DNA of the CDR3 is TGTGCCACCAGCAGAGGAAGCTTGGGGGCTAATGAAAAACTGTTTTTT.

This clone was counted only a few times. The chain has TRBV7-9 and TRBJ1-5; D uncertain. CDR1 is SEHNR and CDR2 is FQNEAQ in the germline V gene (reference sequence). Trimming removed 4 bases from V and 0 bases from J, with 10 bases in between. CDR3 length equals 15 residues. The CDR3 sequence: CASSYAAGSNQPQHF. DNA of the CDR3: TGTGCCAGCAGCTATGCGGCGGGTAGCAATCAGCCCCAGCATTTT.

The chain combines TRBV5-5 with TRBJ1-4, with 7 bases matching TRBD1. Trimming at V came to 0 bases and at J to 8 bases, leaving 7 bases not matched to a gene. The CDR3 sequence is 15 residues long. Germline CDR1 reads SGHKS; CDR2 reads YYEKEE (reference sequence). DNA for the CDR3: TGTGCCAGCAGCTTGGGGGCAGGGGGTACGGAAAAACTGTTTTTT. It yields the protein CASSLGAGGTEKLFF. The full variable domain, completed using reference TRBV5-5 and TRBJ1-4, is DAGVTQSPTHLIKTRGQQVTLRCSPISGHKSVSWYQQVLGQGPQFIFQYYEKEERGRGNFPDRFSARQFPNYSSELNVNALLLGDSALYLCASSLGAGGTEKLFFGSGTQLSVL.

The chain joins TRBV30 to TRBJ1-5; a weak D match, TRBD1 (6 bases). The germline gives CDR1 GTSNPN, CDR2 SVGIG (reference sequence). The CDR3 spans 14 residues. V lost 5 bases to trimming and J lost 1 base, with 12 bases between them. In nucleotides, the CDR3 is TGTGCCTGGGGACGGGGGGGCAGCAATCAGCCCCAGCATTTT. Translation: CAWGRGGSNQPQHF.

The chain has TRBV27 and TRBJ1-1, with 11 bases fitting TRBD1. The CDR3 has 14 residues. The ends lost 5 bases at V and 11 bases at J; junction bases unmatched: 10. The V gene's germline CDR1 is MNHEY and CDR2 SMNVEV (reference sequence). CDR3 in amino acids: CASSGRDRGFQAFF. CDR3 in DNA: TGTGCCAGCAGTGGCCGGGACAGGGGGTTCCAGGCTTTCTTT.

The J gene is TRBJ2-7, the V gene TRBV19; a possible D gene is TRBD1 (6 bases). Per germline, CDR1 LNHDA and CDR2 SQIVND (reference sequence). The CDR3 has 12 residues. The V end was cut by 4 bases, the J end by 7 bases, with 11 bases between. CDR3 sequence reads: CASSTTGREQYF. The CDR3 coding sequence is TGTGCCAGTAGTACCACAGGGAGAGAGCAGTACTTC.

The V call is TRBV10-3, the J call TRBJ2-1; 7 nucleotides agree with TRBD2. CDR1 ENHRY and CDR2 SYGVKD come from the germline V gene. The CDR3 is 14 residues long. V trimming: 8 bases; J trimming: 6 bases; junction bases outside the gene matches: 10. CDR3 nucleotides: TGTGCCATCGGTAGGCGGGAGCAATTCAATGAGCAGTTCTTC. Residues: CAIGRREQFNEQFF.

The table lists this clone with a few counts. This chain joins TRBV28 and TRBJ1-5; 7 bases map to TRBD1. Germline values: CDR1 MDHEN, CDR2 SYDVKM. The CDR3 length is 15 residues. V was clipped by 5 bases and J by 1 base; unmatched bases: 5. CDR3 protein: CASSPSGQSNQPQHF. The CDR3 DNA reads as TGTGCCAGCAGTCCTTCGGGACAGAGCAATCAGCCCCAGCATTTT.

This clone has just one count. This sequence joins TRBV28 and TRBJ2-2, with D possibly matching TRBD2 (6 bases). Germline V gives CDR1 MDHEN, CDR2 SYDVKM. The CDR3 has 16 amino acids. Trimming left V 6 bases short and J 4 bases short, with 18 bases between. In DNA, the CDR3 is TGTGCCAGCAGGTTACTCTCTAGCGCCCCCACCGGGGAGCTGTTTTTT. This translates into CASRLLSSAPTGELFF.

The gene calls are TRBV4-2 and TRBJ2-3; 9 bases agree with TRBD2. Trimming removed 4 bases from V and 2 bases from J; junction bases left unmatched: 13. Germline CDR1 and CDR2: LGHNA and YNFKEQ. The CDR3 contains 18 residues. The CDR3 coding sequence is TGTGCCAGCAGCCCCTCCGCGGGAGGGCCAAGCAACACAGATACGCAGTATTTT. Its translation: CASSPSAGGPSNTDTQYF.

This chain links TRBV19 with TRBJ2-7; 8 nucleotides line up with TRBD2. Trimming cost V 3 bases and J 2 bases; bases outside gene matches: 3. The CDR3 is 14 residues long. Germline CDR1 reads LNHDA; CDR2 reads SQIVND (reference sequence). CDR3: CASSIPGGPYEQYF. For the CDR3, the DNA is TGTGCCAGTAGTATCCCGGGAGGGCCCTACGAGCAGTACTTC.

A single count supports this clone. The CDR3 loop is CASSPWTGNEQFF. DNA of the CDR3: TGTGCCAGCAGCCCCTGGACTGGAAATGAGCAGTTCTTC. The rearrangement uses TRBV7-2 and TRBJ2-1; maybe TRBD2 (5 bases). CDR1 is SGHTA, CDR2 FQGNSA, per germline. Trimming removed 5 bases from V and 7 bases from J, with 12 bases in between. The length of the CDR3 is 13 residues. Using reference TRBV7-2 and TRBJ2-1 for the parts outside the CDR3, the full variable domain is GAGVSQSPSNKVTEKGKDVELRCDPISGHTALYWYRQSLGQGLEFLIYFQGNSAPDKSGLPSDRFSAERTGGSVSTLTIQRTQQEDSAVYLCASSPWTGNEQFFGPGTRLTVL.

V and J are TRBV2 and TRBJ2-1, with D possibly matching TRBD1 (6 bases). In germline, CDR1 is SNHLY, CDR2 FYNNEI. CDR3 length: 13 amino acids. The V end was cut by 10 bases, the J end by 4 bases, with 14 bases between. The CDR3 region is CATQTDSYNEQFF. CDR3 coding DNA: TGTGCCACCCAGACGGACAGTTACAATGAGCAGTTCTTC. The variable domain in full, with the rest retrieved from reference TRBV2 and TRBJ2-1, is EPEVTQTPSHQVTQMGQEVILRCVPISNHLYFYWYRQILGQKVEFLVSFYNNEISEKSEIFDDQFSVERPDGSNFTLKIRSTKLEDSAMYFCATQTDSYNEQFFGPGTRLTVL.

The chain uses TRBV27 and TRBJ2-3; D is perhaps TRBD2 (5 bases). The germline V and J ends were trimmed by 3 bases and 2 bases, with 9 bases remaining between them. From germline, CDR1 is MNHEY and CDR2 SMNVEV (reference sequence). The CDR3 is made up of 14 amino acids. The DNA for the CDR3 is TGTGCCAGCAGTTTTACTAGTGTCACAGATACGCAGTATTTT. Residues: CASSFTSVTDTQYF.

A few counts support this clone. The chain carries TRBV4-1 and TRBJ2-7; D remains ambiguous. Germline CDR1 MGHRA, CDR2 YSYEKL. Trimming stripped 1 base from V and 0 bases from J, with 4 bases between. This CDR3 is built from 13 residues. CDR3 loop: CASSQGNSYEQYF. For the CDR3, the DNA is TGCGCCAGCAGCCAAGGCAACTCCTACGAGCAGTACTTC.